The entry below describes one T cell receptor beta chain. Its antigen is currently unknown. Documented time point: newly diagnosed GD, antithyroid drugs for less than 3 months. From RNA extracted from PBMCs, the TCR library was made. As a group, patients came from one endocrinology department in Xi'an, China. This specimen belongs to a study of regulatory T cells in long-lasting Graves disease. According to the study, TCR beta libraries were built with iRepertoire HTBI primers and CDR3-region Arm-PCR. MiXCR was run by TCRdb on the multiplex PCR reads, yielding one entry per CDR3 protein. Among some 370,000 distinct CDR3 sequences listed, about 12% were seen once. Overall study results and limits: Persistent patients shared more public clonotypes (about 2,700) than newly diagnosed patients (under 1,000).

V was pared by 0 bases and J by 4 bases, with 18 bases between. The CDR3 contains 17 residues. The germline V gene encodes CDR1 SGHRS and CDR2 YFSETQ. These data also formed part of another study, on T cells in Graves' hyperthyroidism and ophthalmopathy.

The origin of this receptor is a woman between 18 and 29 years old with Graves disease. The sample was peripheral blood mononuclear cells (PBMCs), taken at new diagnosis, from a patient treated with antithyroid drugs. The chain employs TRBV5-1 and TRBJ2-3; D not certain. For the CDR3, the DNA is TGCGCCAGCAGCTTGGCCCCTAGACCAGTCATCCCAGATACGCAGTATTTT. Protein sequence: CASSLAPRPVIPDTQYF.